The 32 T cell receptor beta chains below were found in one sample sequenced in a study of shared clonotypes between healthy human individuals (TCRdb year 2020). Libraries were constructed by the immunoSEQ multiplex PCR assay. The immuneACCESS repertoire file appears here via TCRdb, limited to in-frame rearrangements. These files lack a portion of the clones; in checked studies, under half of the deficit traces to unresolved V genes, and the cause of the others is not known. Within this sample are some 2 million clones, with 90% to 95% of them counted one time only. The biggest ten clones account for 0.13% of the sample. The sample was naive CD4+ T cells sorted from blood. This sample's cell subset or site label indicates: CD45RA+ positively selected. These receptors were obtained from a man aged 18 to 30 in good health.

The chain uses TRBV5-1 and TRBJ1-2; a weak D match, TRBD1 (6 bases). Trimming removed 2 bases at V and 0 bases at J, with 17 bases between. Germline V gene lookup returns CDR1 SGHRS and CDR2 YFSETQ. CDR3 length equals 17 residues. The CDR3 DNA reads as TGCGCCAGCAGCTTCAACAGGGAGGGGTATACTAACTATGGCTACACCTTC. It encodes CASSFNREGYTNYGYTF.

The genes are TRBV5-1 and TRBJ2-7, with 14 nucleotides matching TRBD2. The germline gives CDR1 SGHRS, CDR2 YFSETQ. The CDR3 contains 16 residues. The ends lost 4 bases at V and 1 base at J; junction bases unmatched: 4. The CDR3 DNA reads TGCGCCAGCAGCGGGGGACTAGCGGGAGATTCCTACGAGCAGTACTTC. Translation gives CASSGGLAGDSYEQYF.

CDR3 nucleotides: TGCGCCAGCAGCCCCGGACAGGGGGCTGAGACCCAGTACTTC. Its translation: CASSPGQGAETQYF. The chain has TRBV4-1 and TRBJ2-5; TRBD1 agrees at 11 bases. The CDR3 runs 14 residues. Germline V lookup: CDR1 MGHRA, CDR2 YSYEKL. V lost 4 bases to trimming and J lost 5 bases; unmatched junction nucleotides: 3.

The chain joins TRBV7-9 to TRBJ2-7; 7 nucleotides match TRBD2. After removal of 1 base from V and 5 bases from J, the junction contained 5 bases not matched to a gene. This CDR3 has 14 residues. Germline loops: CDR1 SEHNR, CDR2 FQNEAQ (reference sequence). The CDR3 reads CASSLGAGANEQYF. CDR3 bases: TGTGCCAGCAGCTTAGGGGCGGGAGCGAACGAGCAGTACTTC. The whole variable domain, remainder taken from reference TRBV7-9 and TRBJ2-7, is DTGVSQNPRHKITKRGQNVTFRCDPISEHNRLYWYRQTLGQGPEFLTYFQNEAQLEKSRLLSDRFSAERPKGSFSTLEIQRTEQGDSAMYLCASSLGAGANEQYFGPGTRLTVT.

This chain joins TRBV2 and TRBJ2-2; 8 bases fit TRBD1. The V gene end was trimmed by 5 bases and the J gene end by 1 base; junction bases not matched to a gene: 3. Germline CDR1 SNHLY, CDR2 FYNNEI. The length of the CDR3 is 15 residues. CDR3 sequence reads: CASSRTGLNTGELFF. CDR3 DNA sequence: TGTGCCAGCAGTAGGACAGGGCTGAACACCGGGGAGCTGTTTTTT.

This chain connects TRBV10-2 to TRBJ2-7, with D unclear. With 3 bases removed from V and 2 bases from J, the gap between germline ends came to 8 bases. The CDR3 spans 13 residues. Germline lookup yields CDR1 WSHSY and CDR2 SAAADI. The CDR3 region has the DNA TGCGCCAGCAGTGAATGGGTCGCCTACGAGCAGTACTTC. It codes for CASSEWVAYEQYF.

The chain uses TRBV21-1 and TRBJ2-7. TRBV21-1 is reported as a pseudogene. The CDR3 covers 14 residues. The CDR3 DNA follows: TGTGCCAGCAGCAAATGGCGTGGTTCCTACGAGCAGTACTTC. It specifies CASSKWRGSYEQYF.

This chain links TRBV19 with TRBJ2-3; the D is unclear. The CDR3 is made up of 12 amino acids. V lost 11 bases and J lost 0, with 9 bases in between. Looked up from germline, CDR1 is LNHDA and CDR2 is SQIVND (reference sequence). CDR3 amino acids: CAVSSSTDTQYF. CDR3 DNA sequence: TGTGCCGTCTCCTCTAGCACAGATACGCAGTATTTT.

The gene calls are TRBV6-1 and TRBJ2-7; TRBD1 might be the D (6 bases). This CDR3 comprises 13 residues. Trimming stripped 5 bases from V and 1 base from J, with 9 bases between. Germline V gene lookup returns CDR1 MNHNS and CDR2 SASEGT. The CDR3 sequence is CASSSGQSYEQYF. The CDR3 DNA follows: TGTGCCAGCAGTTCCGGACAGTCCTACGAGCAGTACTTC.

V and J are TRBV10-3 and TRBJ2-7; 8 nucleotides match TRBD1. Germline CDR1 ENHRY, CDR2 SYGVKD. This CDR3 contains 13 residues. Germline trimming cut 9 bases from V and 3 bases from J; bases unmatched to any gene: 7. The CDR3 is CAIATGADYEQYF. As DNA, the CDR3 is TGTGCCATTGCGACAGGGGCAGACTACGAGCAGTACTTC.

This chain links TRBV5-1 with TRBJ2-1; D perhaps matches TRBD2 (6 bases). Deletions cut 5 bases from V and 8 bases from J, with 23 bases between. CDR1 SGHRS and CDR2 YFSETQ come from the germline V gene. This CDR3 region has 16 residues. The CDR3 reads CASSLGGGVGSDEQFF. The CDR3 DNA reads as TGCGCCAGCAGTCTTGGGGGAGGAGTAGGCAGTGATGAGCAGTTCTTC.

This rearrangement joins TRBV28 to TRBJ2-3, with no clear D. The CDR3 totals 12 residues. With 9 bases removed from V and 2 bases from J, the gap between germline ends came to 9 bases. Germline V lookup: CDR1 MDHEN, CDR2 SYDVKM. The CDR3 sequence: CARRRPTDTQYF. For the CDR3, the DNA is TGTGCCAGGAGGAGACCCACAGATACGCAGTATTTT.

The gene calls are TRBV6-1 and TRBJ1-5; a weak D match, TRBD1 (5 bases). This CDR3 region has 12 residues. Germline V gene data show CDR1 as MNHNS and CDR2 as SASEGT. V gave up 6 bases and J gave up 4 bases, with 7 bases separating them. CDR3 region: CASSQGNQPQHF. The CDR3 bases are TGTGCCAGCAGCCAGGGAAATCAGCCCCAGCATTTT.

Remarks on this clone: The same CDR3 also results from other DNA sequences found in this sample. The chain uses TRBV6-5 and TRBJ2-7, with TRBD2 matching 14 bases. J gave up 4 bases and V 5 bases, and 4 bases lay outside the gene matches. The germline V gene has CDR1 MNHEY and CDR2 SVGAGI. The CDR3 is 15 amino acids. The CDR3 bases are TGTGCCAGCAGTAGGGGGACTAGCGGGGGTTACGAGCAGTACTTC. Its translation: CASSRGTSGGYEQYF.

Remarks on this clone: Relative to the germline gene, one junction end is altered; a read error may explain this. This chain joins TRBV5-4 and TRBJ2-7, with D unclear. The CDR3 sequence is 11 residues long. CDR1 SGHNT and CDR2 YYREEE come from the germline V gene (reference sequence). CDR3 residues: CASSVGSRSVF. DNA of the CDR3: TGTGCCAGCAGCGTAGGCTCCCGCTCGGTATTC.

This chain uses TRBV5-1 with TRBJ2-3; TRBD2 is a possible D gene (6 bases). The germline CDR1 and CDR2 sequences are SGHRS and YFSETQ. Trimming left V 2 bases short and J 3 bases short, with 19 bases between. This CDR3 has 17 residues. As DNA, the CDR3 is TGCGCCAGCAGCTTTCTGTGGGCCGGGAGCGGAACAGATACGCAGTATTTT. It translates to CASSFLWAGSGTDTQYF.

The chain uses TRBV7-6 and TRBJ1-3, with unresolved D. Germline V gene data show CDR1 as SGHVS and CDR2 as FNYEAQ. This CDR3 has 16 amino acids. Trimming shortened V by 4 bases and J by 0 bases, and 13 bases separated the two germline ends. This chain's CDR3 is CASSSGPRTSGNTIYF. CDR3 in DNA: TGTGCCAGCAGCTCCGGGCCCAGGACCTCTGGAAACACCATATATTTT.

The rearrangement uses TRBV11-2 and TRBJ1-1, with D possibly being TRBD1 (6 bases). From germline, CDR1 is SGHAT and CDR2 FQNNGV. The CDR3 is made up of 17 amino acids. Trimming shortened V by 7 bases and J by 1 base, and 22 bases separated the two germline ends. This CDR3 reads CASTLEGGLTKNTEAFF. For the CDR3, the DNA is TGTGCCAGCACCCTAGAAGGGGGGCTGACTAAGAACACTGAAGCTTTCTTT.

The chain couples TRBV2 to TRBJ1-2; 9 bases are a match to TRBD1. Germline CDR1 SNHLY, CDR2 FYNNEI. V shed 6 bases, J shed 7 bases, and the junction held 9 bases outside the gene matches. CDR3 length: 14 residues. CDR3 DNA sequence: TGTGCCAGCAGGGCCTTGGGACAGGGTACTGGCTACACCTTC. Its translation: CASRALGQGTGYTF.

V and J are TRBV15 and TRBJ1-1, with D unresolved. Germline V gene data show CDR1 as LNHNV and CDR2 as YYDKDF (reference sequence). Trimming left V 7 bases short and J 1 base short, with 10 bases between. The CDR3 extends over 13 amino acids. CDR3 nucleotides: TGTGCCACCAAGTGGTCCCCGAACACTGAAGCTTTCTTT. Protein: CATKWSPNTEAFF.

This chain joins TRBV19 and TRBJ1-2, with TRBD1 matching over 7 bases. J gave up 6 bases and V 6 bases, and 10 bases lay outside the gene matches. This CDR3 region has 14 residues. Germline assignment: CDR1 LNHDA and CDR2 SQIVND (reference sequence). The CDR3 DNA follows: TGTGCCAGTAGGACGGACAGGAGGGTAAATGGCTACACCTTC. Translated, it gives CASRTDRRVNGYTF. Full variable domain (outside the CDR3, taken from reference TRBV19 and TRBJ1-2): DGGITQSPKYLFRKEGQNVTLSCEQNLNHDAMYWYRQDPGQGLRLIYYSQIVNDFQKGDIAEGYSVSREKKESFPLTVTSAQKNPTAFYLCASRTDRRVNGYTFGSGTRLTVV.

This sequence joins TRBV5-6 and TRBJ1-4; perhaps TRBD1 as D (6 bases). The V gene's germline CDR1 is SGHDT and CDR2 YYEEEE. The CDR3 runs to 13 residues. Trimming took 8 bases from V and 7 from J, leaving 15 bases between them. The CDR3 nucleotides read TGTGCCAGGACAGGTAGGGAGCGTGAAAAACTGTTTTTT. Translation: CARTGREREKLFF.

V gene TRBV7-9 combines with J gene TRBJ1-6, with D perhaps TRBD1 (6 bases). The germline gives CDR1 SEHNR, CDR2 FQNEAQ (reference sequence). The CDR3 is made up of 17 amino acids. The ends were cut back, 3 bases at V and 6 bases at J, with 18 bases in the middle. This CDR3 is CASSFFGQTMINSPLHF. CDR3 bases: TGTGCCAGCAGCTTTTTCGGACAGACAATGATTAATTCACCCCTCCACTTT.

The V call is TRBV7-2, the J call TRBJ2-1, with TRBD1 matching 9 bases. V lost 5 bases and J lost 4; bases outside the gene matches: 9. This CDR3 has 16 amino acids. Germline CDR1 reads SGHTA; CDR2 reads FQGNSA. Written as DNA, the CDR3 is TGTGCCAGCAGCCAACAGGGGGCAGTGATATACAATGAGCAGTTCTTC. Translated: CASSQQGAVIYNEQFF.

The chain employs TRBV7-2 and TRBJ1-6, with TRBD1 matching 10 bases. J lost 11 bases, V lost 5 bases, and 9 bases had no gene match. CDR1 and CDR2 (germline): SGHTA, FQGNSA. The length of the CDR3 is 15 residues. The CDR3 loop is CASSGLGTGVAPLHF. CDR3 coding DNA: TGTGCCAGCAGCGGTCTCGGGACAGGGGTTGCACCCCTCCACTTT.

V gene TRBV6-5 combines with J gene TRBJ2-7, with D possibly being TRBD1 (5 bases). Germline assignment: CDR1 MNHEY and CDR2 SVGAGI. Trimming took off 2 bases at V and 2 bases at J, with 16 bases between the two ends. CDR3 length: 16 amino acids. The CDR3 coding sequence is TGTGCCAGCAGTTACGCCCCAGGGCGATTTACCTACGAGCAGTACTTC. This sequence encodes CASSYAPGRFTYEQYF.

The chain employs TRBV10-3 and TRBJ2-1; D uncertain. Germline assignment: CDR1 ENHRY and CDR2 SYGVKD. The CDR3 has 12 amino acids. Trimming shortened V by 2 bases and J by 15 bases, and 14 bases separated the two germline ends. The CDR3 region is CAISEPGALVFF. The CDR3 DNA sequence: TGTGCCATCAGTGAGCCAGGAGCGCTCGTGTTCTTC.

The V and J genes are TRBV4-3 and TRBJ2-3; TRBD1 is a possible D gene (6 bases). The CDR3 consists of 16 residues. The ends were cut back, 0 bases at V and 8 bases at J, with 18 bases in the middle. Per germline, CDR1 LGHNA and CDR2 YSLEER. The CDR3 loop is CASSQDGGQGWGTQYF. The CDR3 DNA follows: TGCGCCAGCAGCCAAGATGGTGGTCAGGGGTGGGGTACGCAGTATTTT.

This clone has only one observation. J is TRBJ2-1 and V is TRBV29-1; 10 nucleotides agree with TRBD2. CDR3 length: 15 residues. Germline-derived CDR1 and CDR2 are SQVTM and ANQGSEA. The ends lost 5 bases at V and 5 bases at J; junction bases unmatched: 9. The CDR3, as DNA: TGCAGCGTTACCCCTAGCGGGAGAATAAACAATGAGCAGTTCTTC. Protein: CSVTPSGRINNEQFF.

The rearrangement links TRBV18 to TRBJ1-6; 7 nucleotides line up with TRBD1. This CDR3 region has 15 residues. The germline CDR1 and CDR2 sequences are KGHSH and LQKENI. Trimming took 2 bases from V and 6 from J; bases not matched to a gene: 4. CDR3 amino acids: CASSPGDRSNSPLHF. For the CDR3, the DNA is TGTGCCAGCTCACCAGGGGACAGAAGTAATTCACCCCTCCACTTT.

V is TRBV15 and J is TRBJ2-5; a weak D match, TRBD1 (6 bases). The CDR3 totals 15 residues. The germline gives CDR1 LNHNV, CDR2 YYDKDF (reference sequence). Deletions cut 1 base from V and 1 base from J, with 10 bases between. The CDR3 region is CATSRGTDTQETQYF. CDR3 nucleotides: TGTGCCACCAGCAGAGGGACAGATACCCAAGAGACCCAGTACTTC.

This sequence joins TRBV5-4 and TRBJ2-2, with D perhaps TRBD2 (5 bases). Per germline, CDR1 SGHNT and CDR2 YYREEE (reference sequence). V gave up 4 bases and J gave up 0 bases, with 10 bases separating them. The CDR3 sequence is 15 residues long. The CDR3 reads CASSMGASNTGELFF. For the CDR3, the DNA is TGTGCCAGCAGCATGGGAGCCTCGAACACCGGGGAGCTGTTTTTT. Supplemented by reference TRBV5-4 and TRBJ2-2, the full variable domain reads ETGVTQSPTHLIKTRGQQVTLRCSSQSGHNTVSWYQQALGQGPQFIFQYYREEENGRGNFPPRFSGLQFPNYSSELNVNALELDDSALYLCASSMGASNTGELFFGEGSRLTVL.